These T cell receptor beta chains were read from a single sample in a study of OX40 agonist ivuxolimab in advanced cancers. Some clones are missing from TCRdb's copy, which holds only in-frame ones; the method was immunoSEQ multiplex PCR. The sample records about 13,000 clones, around 72% being singletons. This material consisted of CD4+ or CD8+ T cells sorted from blood, taken in a trial of the OX40 agonist ivuxolimab. These receptors were obtained from an adult with an advanced solid tumor such as melanoma, head and neck, liver or kidney cancer. Both conserved end residues are part of each CDR3. D genes are given only for firm matches. Part of the rows lack a size; the others show once, few, many or a class for expanded clones.

J	D	V	size	CDR3	DNA
TRBJ2-7	TRBD2	TRBV6-5	medium-sized	CASSATSGYEQYF	TGTGCCAGCAGTGCGACTAGCGGTTACGAGCAGTACTTC
TRBJ2-7	.	TRBV2	.	CASSERGRIYEQYF	TGTGCCAGCAGTGAAAGGGGTAGAATATACGAGCAGTACTTC
TRBJ1-4	TRBD1	TRBV5-5	.	CASSLALTGMGEKLFF	TGTGCCAGCAGCTTGGCCCTGACAGGGATGGGTGAAAAACTGTTTTTT
TRBJ1-1	.	TRBV5-4	.	CASSLMLMNTEAFF	TGTGCCAGCAGCTTGATGCTGATGAACACTGAAGCTTTCTTT
TRBJ2-1	.	TRBV6-6	once	CASSITENNEQFF	TGTGCCAGCAGTATTACAGAAAACAATGAGCAGTTCTTC
TRBJ1-1	.	TRBV21-1	.	CASSGAGGTEAFF	TGTGCCAGCAGCGGAGCAGGTGGCACTGAAGCTTTCTTT
TRBJ2-6	TRBD1	TRBV14	.	CASSPILQGSGANVLTF	TGTGCCAGCAGCCCGATTTTACAGGGGTCTGGGGCCAACGTCCTGACTTTC
TRBJ1-1	.	TRBV18	.	CASSPVQANTEAFF	TGTGCCAGCTCACCGGTACAGGCGAACACTGAAGCTTTCTTT
TRBJ2-1	TRBD2	TRBV9	.	CASSSPDGRAYNEQFF	TGTGCCAGCAGCTCCCCTGACGGGAGGGCCTACAATGAGCAGTTCTTC
TRBJ2-1	TRBD1	TRBV29-1	.	CSVVDRDRVYNEQFF	TGCAGCGTTGTAGACCGGGACAGGGTCTACAATGAGCAGTTCTTC
TRBJ1-1	.	TRBV4-2	.	CASSPFPQGSYTEAFF	TGTGCCAGCAGCCCCTTCCCTCAAGGGTCCTACACTGAAGCTTTCTTT
TRBJ1-5	.	TRBV28	.	CASSPHQVQPQHF	TGTGCCAGCAGTCCCCACCAGGTCCAGCCCCAGCATTTT
TRBJ2-5	TRBD2	TRBV28	.	CASSSWTSGRAGEETQYF	TGTGCCAGCAGTTCCTGGACTAGCGGGAGGGCCGGGGAAGAGACCCAGTACTTC
TRBJ1-3	.	TRBV19	.	CASSNGRIIGNTIYF	TGTGCCAGTAGTAATGGGCGGATTATCGGAAACACCATATATTTT
TRBJ2-3	TRBD2	TRBV4-2	.	CASSQDVGLAGVGTDTQYF	TGTGCCAGCAGCCAAGATGTTGGACTAGCGGGAGTGGGCACAGATACGCAGTATTTT
TRBJ1-2	.	TRBV27	few	CASSLGGSGGYTF	TGTGCCAGCAGTTTAGGGGGGAGCGGGGGCTACACCTTC
TRBJ2-5	TRBD2	TRBV7-9	few	CASSPPLAGVGETQYF	TGTGCCAGCAGCCCCCCCCTAGCGGGAGTGGGAGAGACCCAGTACTTC
TRBJ2-7	.	TRBV15	.	CATSPDWGGTYEQYF	TGTGCCACCAGCCCCGATTGGGGGGGCACTTACGAGCAGTACTTC
TRBJ2-3	.	TRBV6-4	medium-sized	CASSEGPSADTQYF	TGTGCCAGCAGTGAAGGACCCAGCGCAGATACGCAGTATTTT
TRBJ2-7	.	TRBV19	.	CASSIGLGYEQYF	TGTGCCAGTAGTATAGGACTTGGCTACGAGCAGTACTTC
TRBJ2-3	.	TRBV9	.	CASSVVAEGAQYF	TGTGCCAGCAGCGTAGTGGCGGAGGGTGCGCAGTATTTT
TRBJ1-6	.	TRBV7-9	.	CASSLEAGPLHF	TGTGCCAGCAGCTTAGAGGCAGGTCCCCTCCACTTT
TRBJ2-7	TRBD1	TRBV5-8	once	CASSSGTGDFYEQYF	TGTGCCAGCAGCTCTGGGACAGGCGATTTTTACGAGCAGTACTTC
TRBJ2-1	.	TRBV29-1	.	CSVVPYNEQFF	TGCAGCGTTGTCCCATACAATGAGCAGTTCTTC
TRBJ2-1	.	TRBV27	.	CASSSQYNEQFF	TGTGCCAGCAGTTCTCAATACAATGAGCAGTTCTTC
TRBJ2-1	TRBD2	TRBV13	.	CASGLAGGPSNEQFF	TGTGCCTCCGGACTAGCGGGAGGGCCTAGCAATGAGCAGTTCTTC
TRBJ2-5	TRBD2	TRBV5-6	few	CASSGTSGQETQYF	TGTGCCAGCAGCGGGACTAGCGGACAAGAGACCCAGTACTTC
TRBJ1-2	.	TRBV28	.	CASSLRGMEYGYTF	TGTGCCAGCAGTTTAAGGGGGATGGAGTATGGCTACACCTTC
TRBJ1-4	TRBD1	TRBV7-7	.	CASSSGSGQGAHGEKLFF	TGTGCCAGCAGCTCAGGATCGGGACAGGGGGCTCACGGGGAAAAACTGTTTTTT
TRBJ2-1	.	TRBV27	.	CASSTIGLMGSNEQFF	TGTGCCAGCAGTACCATAGGTTTGATGGGGTCGAATGAGCAGTTCTTC
TRBJ2-1	.	TRBV27	.	CASSHRSSYNEQFF	TGTGCCAGCAGTCATCGGAGCTCCTACAATGAGCAGTTCTTC
TRBJ1-1	.	TRBV7-9	few	CASRLDSNTEAFF	TGTGCCAGCAGGTTGGACAGCAACACTGAAGCTTTCTTT
TRBJ2-7	TRBD1	TRBV11-2	.	CASSLGDRAGEQYF	TGTGCCAGCAGCCTCGGTGACAGGGCGGGCGAGCAGTACTTC
TRBJ2-7	.	TRBV30	few	CAWSFNPAIYEQYF	TGTGCCTGGAGTTTCAACCCCGCTATTTACGAGCAGTACTTC
TRBJ1-5	.	TRBV13	.	CASSLKGPNQPQHF	TGTGCCAGCAGCTTGAAAGGGCCAAATCAGCCCCAGCATTTT
TRBJ1-5	.	TRBV19	.	CASSIDSGTENQPQHF	TGTGCCAGTAGTATAGATTCCGGGACGGAAAATCAGCCCCAGCATTTT
TRBJ2-5	TRBD2	TRBV7-2	.	CASSLNGAGGGETQYF	TGTGCCAGCAGCTTAAATGGAGCGGGAGGCGGGGAGACCCAGTACTTC
TRBJ2-2	.	TRBV2	.	CASTQRALWGGTGELFF	TGTGCCAGCACCCAGCGGGCGCTTTGGGGCGGCACCGGGGAGCTGTTTTTT
TRBJ1-1	.	TRBV28	.	CASSLFQGYTEAFF	TGTGCCAGCAGTTTATTTCAGGGGTACACTGAAGCTTTCTTT
TRBJ2-3	.	TRBV6-4	.	CASSEASTDTQYF	TGTGCCAGCAGTGAAGCTAGCACAGATACGCAGTATTTT
TRBJ2-2	.	TRBV27	.	CASSFRTFTGELFF	TGTGCCAGCAGTTTCCGAACATTTACAGGGGAGCTGTTTTTT
TRBJ2-7	.	TRBV15	.	CATSRAPVFGQYF	TGTGCCACCAGCAGAGCTCCCGTTTTTGGGCAGTACTTC
TRBJ2-1	TRBD1	TRBV5-8	.	CASSGDRAVYEQFF	TGTGCCAGCAGCGGGGACAGGGCGGTGTATGAGCAGTTCTTC
TRBJ2-1	TRBD2	TRBV7-9	.	CASSHWTSGDEQFF	TGTGCCAGCAGCCATTGGACTAGTGGGGATGAGCAGTTCTTC
TRBJ1-1	TRBD1	TRBV15	.	CATSRDRQGAKGFF	TGTGCCACCAGCAGAGATAGACAGGGGGCAAAAGGGTTCTTT
TRBJ2-5	TRBD2	TRBV19	.	CAVGLADQETQYF	TGTGCCGTGGGGCTAGCGGATCAAGAGACCCAGTACTTC
TRBJ2-1	.	TRBV7-6	.	CASSLEIRVNSGTYNEQFF	TGTGCCAGCAGCTTAGAGATCAGGGTGAATAGCGGTACCTACAATGAGCAGTTCTTC
TRBJ1-2	.	TRBV7-9	medium-sized	CASRDVGSRFWSSSGYTF	TGTGCCAGCAGGGACGTAGGCTCTCGGTTTTGGTCGTCCTCCGGCTACACCTTC
TRBJ2-7	.	TRBV6-1	.	CASPASGYEQYF	TGCGCCAGCCCCGCGTCGGGATACGAGCAGTACTTC
TRBJ2-1	TRBD2	TRBV13	.	CASSLGLAGTRRNEQFF	TGTGCCAGCAGCTTAGGACTAGCGGGGACCCGGCGGAATGAGCAGTTCTTC
TRBJ2-2	.	TRBV2	.	CASSDRHTGELFF	TGTGCCAGCAGTGACAGACATACCGGGGAGCTGTTTTTT